This T cell receptor (beta chain) was documented in a study of T cell responses to AZD1222 COVID-19 vaccine. Findings and limits, study-wide: With dominance at 160-218 and 743-854, vaccine-associated CD4 TCRs spanned spike.

Germline CDR1 SGHTA, CDR2 FQGNSA. This CDR3 region has 16 residues. Trimming removed 2 bases at V and 8 bases at J, with 21 bases between. Libraries were prepared by immunoSEQ multiplex PCR; TCRdb keeps only in-frame clonotypes and omits some of them. The table includes some 190,000 clones, 80% to 95% detected once. A note on this clone: Its antigen is currently unknown.

Timing groups of about 4 and about 12 weeks for second doses were pooled. This sequence joins TRBV7-2 and TRBJ1-2; TRBD1 might be the D (5 bases). The clonotype was recovered from an adult who received the AZD1222 COVID-19 vaccine. The sample consisted of peripheral blood, taken 28 days after the second AZD1222 dose. CDR3 residues: CASSLSKGTPPKGYTF. The DNA for the CDR3 is TGTGCCAGCAGCTTAAGTAAGGGGACCCCGCCAAAGGGCTACACCTTC.